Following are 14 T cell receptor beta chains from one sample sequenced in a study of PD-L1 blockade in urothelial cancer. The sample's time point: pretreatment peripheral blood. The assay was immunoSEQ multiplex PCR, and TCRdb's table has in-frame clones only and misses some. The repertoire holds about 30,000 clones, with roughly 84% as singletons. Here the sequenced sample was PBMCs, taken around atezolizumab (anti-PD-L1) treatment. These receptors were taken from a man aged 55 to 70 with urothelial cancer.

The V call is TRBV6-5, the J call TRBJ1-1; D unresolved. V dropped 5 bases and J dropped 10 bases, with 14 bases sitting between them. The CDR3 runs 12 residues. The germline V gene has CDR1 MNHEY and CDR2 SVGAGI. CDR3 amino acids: CASSLPYGRAFF. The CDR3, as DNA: TGTGCCAGCAGTCTCCCCTATGGTCGAGCTTTCTTT.

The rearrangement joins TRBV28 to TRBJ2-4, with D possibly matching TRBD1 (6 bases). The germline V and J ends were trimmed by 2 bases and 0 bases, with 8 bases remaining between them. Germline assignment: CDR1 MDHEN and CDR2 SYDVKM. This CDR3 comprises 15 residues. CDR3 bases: TGTGCCAGCAGTTTAGTGGGGGCAGCCAAAAACATTCAGTACTTC. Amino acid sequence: CASSLVGAAKNIQYF.

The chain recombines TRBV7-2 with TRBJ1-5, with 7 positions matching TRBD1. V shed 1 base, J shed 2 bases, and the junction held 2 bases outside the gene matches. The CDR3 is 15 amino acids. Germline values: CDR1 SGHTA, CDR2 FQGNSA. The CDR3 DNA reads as TGTGCCAGCAGCTTAGTAGGGGGCGGCAATCAGCCCCAGCATTTT. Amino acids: CASSLVGGGNQPQHF.

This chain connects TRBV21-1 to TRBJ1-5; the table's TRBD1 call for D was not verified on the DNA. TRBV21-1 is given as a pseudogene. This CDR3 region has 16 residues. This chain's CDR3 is CASGGLTETPRQPQHF. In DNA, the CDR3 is TGTGCCAGCGGGGGCCTAACAGAGACGCCCAGACAGCCCCAGCATTTT.

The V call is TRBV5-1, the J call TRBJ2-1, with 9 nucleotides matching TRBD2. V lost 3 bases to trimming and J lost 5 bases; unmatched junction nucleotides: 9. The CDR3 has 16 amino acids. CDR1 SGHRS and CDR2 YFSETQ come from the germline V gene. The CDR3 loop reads CASSSPASGIHNEQFF. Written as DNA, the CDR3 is TGCGCCAGCAGCTCCCCTGCTAGCGGGATTCACAATGAGCAGTTCTTC.

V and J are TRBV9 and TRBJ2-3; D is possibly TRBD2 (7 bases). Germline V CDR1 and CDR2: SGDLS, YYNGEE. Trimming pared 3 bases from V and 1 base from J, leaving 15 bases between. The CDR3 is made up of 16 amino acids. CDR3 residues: CASSAGGGTGTDTQYF. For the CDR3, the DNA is TGTGCCAGCAGCGCGGGGGGCGGGACGGGCACAGATACGCAGTATTTT.

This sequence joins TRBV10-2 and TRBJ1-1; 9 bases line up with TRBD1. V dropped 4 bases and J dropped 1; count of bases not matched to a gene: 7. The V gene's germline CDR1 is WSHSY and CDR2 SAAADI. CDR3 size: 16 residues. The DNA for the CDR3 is TGCGCCAGCAGTGTTAGGACAGGGGCCTCGAACACTGAAGCTTTCTTT. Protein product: CASSVRTGASNTEAFF.

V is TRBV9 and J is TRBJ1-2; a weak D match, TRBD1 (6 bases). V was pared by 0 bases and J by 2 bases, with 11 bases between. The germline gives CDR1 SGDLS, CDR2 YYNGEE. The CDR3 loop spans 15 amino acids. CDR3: CASSVALQGNYGYTF. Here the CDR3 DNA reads TGTGCCAGCAGCGTAGCATTACAGGGAAACTATGGCTACACCTTC.

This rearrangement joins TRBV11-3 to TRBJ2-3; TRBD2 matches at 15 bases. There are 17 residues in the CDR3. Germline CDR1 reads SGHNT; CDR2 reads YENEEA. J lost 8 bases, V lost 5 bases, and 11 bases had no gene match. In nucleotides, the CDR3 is TGTGCCAGCAGCAGCCGTGGACTAGCGGGAGGGATGGGTACGCAGTATTTT. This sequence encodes CASSSRGLAGGMGTQYF.

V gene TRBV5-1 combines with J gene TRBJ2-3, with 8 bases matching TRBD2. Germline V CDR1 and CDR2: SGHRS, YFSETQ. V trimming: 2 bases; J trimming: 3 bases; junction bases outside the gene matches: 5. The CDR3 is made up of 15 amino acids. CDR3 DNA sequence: TGCGCCAGCAGCTTAGCGGGAGAGGGAACAGATACGCAGTATTTT. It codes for CASSLAGEGTDTQYF.

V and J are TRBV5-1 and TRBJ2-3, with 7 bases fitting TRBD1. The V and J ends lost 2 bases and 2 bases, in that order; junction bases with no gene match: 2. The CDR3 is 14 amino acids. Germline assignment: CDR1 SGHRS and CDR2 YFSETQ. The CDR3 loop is CASSFGQVTDTQYF. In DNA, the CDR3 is TGCGCCAGCAGCTTCGGACAGGTCACAGATACGCAGTATTTT.

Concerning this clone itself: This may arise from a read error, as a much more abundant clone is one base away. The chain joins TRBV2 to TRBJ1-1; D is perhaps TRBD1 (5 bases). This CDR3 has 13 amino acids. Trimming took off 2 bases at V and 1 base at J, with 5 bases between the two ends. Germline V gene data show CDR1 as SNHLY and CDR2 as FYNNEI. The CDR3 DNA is TGTGCCAGCAGTGAACAGGGGAACACTGAAGCTTTCTTT. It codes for CASSEQGNTEAFF.

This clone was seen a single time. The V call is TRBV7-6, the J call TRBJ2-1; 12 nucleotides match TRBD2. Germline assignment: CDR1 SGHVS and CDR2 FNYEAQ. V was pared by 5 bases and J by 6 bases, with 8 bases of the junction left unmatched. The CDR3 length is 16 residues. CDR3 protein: CASSLLAGGLGNEQFF. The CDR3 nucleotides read TGTGCCAGCAGCCTCCTAGCGGGAGGGCTGGGCAATGAGCAGTTCTTC.

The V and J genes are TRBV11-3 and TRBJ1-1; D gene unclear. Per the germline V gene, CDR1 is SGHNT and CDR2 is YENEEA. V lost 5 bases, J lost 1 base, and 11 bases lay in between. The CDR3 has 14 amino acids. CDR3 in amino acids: CASSPPRENTEAFF. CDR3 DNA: TGTGCCAGCAGCCCGCCCCGGGAGAACACTGAAGCTTTCTTT.